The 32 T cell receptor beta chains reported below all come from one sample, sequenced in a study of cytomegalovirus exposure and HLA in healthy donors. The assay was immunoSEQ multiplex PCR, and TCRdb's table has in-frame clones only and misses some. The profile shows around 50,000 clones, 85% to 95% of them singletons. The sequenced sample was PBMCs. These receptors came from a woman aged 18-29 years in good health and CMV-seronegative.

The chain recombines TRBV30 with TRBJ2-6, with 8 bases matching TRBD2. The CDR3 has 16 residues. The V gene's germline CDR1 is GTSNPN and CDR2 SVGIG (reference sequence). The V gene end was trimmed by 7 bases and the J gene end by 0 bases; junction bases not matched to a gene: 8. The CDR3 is CAFTPGGVSGANVLTF. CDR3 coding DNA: TGTGCCTTTACACCCGGGGGGGTCTCTGGGGCCAACGTCCTGACTTTC.

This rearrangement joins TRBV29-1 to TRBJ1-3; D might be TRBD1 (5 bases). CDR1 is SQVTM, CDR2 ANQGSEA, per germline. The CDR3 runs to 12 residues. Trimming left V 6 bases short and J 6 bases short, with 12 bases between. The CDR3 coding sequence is TGCAGCGTCAGAAGCAGGGAAAACACCATATATTTT. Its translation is CSVRSRENTIYF.

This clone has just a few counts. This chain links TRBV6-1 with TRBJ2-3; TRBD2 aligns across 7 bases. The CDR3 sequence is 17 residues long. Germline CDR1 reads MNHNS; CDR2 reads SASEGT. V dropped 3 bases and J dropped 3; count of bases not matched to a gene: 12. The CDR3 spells CASSEAGGSGGTDTQYF. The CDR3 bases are TGTGCCAGCAGTGAGGCCGGCGGGAGCGGTGGTACAGATACGCAGTATTTT.

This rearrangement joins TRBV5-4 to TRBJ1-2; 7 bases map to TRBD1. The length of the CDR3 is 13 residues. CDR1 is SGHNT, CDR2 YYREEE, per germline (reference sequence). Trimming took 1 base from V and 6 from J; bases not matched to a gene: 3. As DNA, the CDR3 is TGTGCCAGCAGCTTGACAGGGGTGCATGGCTACACCTTC. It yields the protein CASSLTGVHGYTF.

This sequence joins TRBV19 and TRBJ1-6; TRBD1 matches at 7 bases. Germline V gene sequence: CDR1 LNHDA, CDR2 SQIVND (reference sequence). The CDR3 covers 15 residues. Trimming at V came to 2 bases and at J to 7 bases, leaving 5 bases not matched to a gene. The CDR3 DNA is TGTGCCAGTAGTATAAAATACAGGGGAAATTCACCCCTCCACTTT. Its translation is CASSIKYRGNSPLHF.

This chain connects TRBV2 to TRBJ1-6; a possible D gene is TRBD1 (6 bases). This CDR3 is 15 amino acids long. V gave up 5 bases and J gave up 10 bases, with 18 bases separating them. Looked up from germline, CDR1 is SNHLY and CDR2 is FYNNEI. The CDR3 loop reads CASSPEGDGYSPLHF. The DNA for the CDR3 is TGTGCCAGCAGTCCCGAGGGGGACGGGTACTCACCCCTCCACTTT.

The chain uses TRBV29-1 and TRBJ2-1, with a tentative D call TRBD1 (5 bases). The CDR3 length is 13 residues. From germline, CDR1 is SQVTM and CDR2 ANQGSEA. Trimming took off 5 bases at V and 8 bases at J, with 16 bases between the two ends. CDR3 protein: CSVRKGPGDEQFF. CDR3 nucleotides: TGCAGCGTTCGTAAGGGGCCAGGCGATGAGCAGTTCTTC.

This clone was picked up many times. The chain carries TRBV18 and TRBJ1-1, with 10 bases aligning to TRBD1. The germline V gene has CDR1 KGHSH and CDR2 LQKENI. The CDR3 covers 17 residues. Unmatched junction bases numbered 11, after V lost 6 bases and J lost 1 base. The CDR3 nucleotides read TGTGCCAGCTCCCTGGACAGGGGGGATCGGGGGAACACTGAAGCTTTCTTT. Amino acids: CASSLDRGDRGNTEAFF.

The CDR3 sequence is CASRTGLTQYF. CDR3 nucleotides: TGTGCCAGCAGGACCGGGTTAACGCAGTATTTT. This chain connects TRBV6-5 to TRBJ2-3, with D unclear. The V gene lost 6 bases and the J gene lost 9 bases, with 10 bases spanning the gap. Germline CDR1 and CDR2: MNHEY and SVGAGI. The CDR3 has 11 amino acids.

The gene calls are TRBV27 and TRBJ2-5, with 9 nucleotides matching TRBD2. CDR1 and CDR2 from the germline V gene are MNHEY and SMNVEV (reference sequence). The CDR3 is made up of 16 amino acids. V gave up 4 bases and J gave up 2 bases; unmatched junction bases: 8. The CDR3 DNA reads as TGTGCCAGCAGTTATGGAGGACTAGCGCAACAAGAGACCCAGTACTTC. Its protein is CASSYGGLAQQETQYF.

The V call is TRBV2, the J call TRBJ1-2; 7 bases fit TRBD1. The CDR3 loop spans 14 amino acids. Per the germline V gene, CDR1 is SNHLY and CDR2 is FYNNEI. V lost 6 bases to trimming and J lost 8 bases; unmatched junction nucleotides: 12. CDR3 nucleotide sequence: TGTGCCAGCAGGGGGACAGCAACCAGGAAAGGCTACACCTTC. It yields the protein CASRGTATRKGYTF.

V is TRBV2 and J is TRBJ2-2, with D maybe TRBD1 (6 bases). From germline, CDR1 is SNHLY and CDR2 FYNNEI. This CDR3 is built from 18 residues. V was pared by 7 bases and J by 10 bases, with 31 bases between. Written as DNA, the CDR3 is TGTGCCAGCATTCGCCCCGAGGGGGTTGGAAGAACAACTAAGGAGCTGTTTTTT. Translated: CASIRPEGVGRTTKELFF.

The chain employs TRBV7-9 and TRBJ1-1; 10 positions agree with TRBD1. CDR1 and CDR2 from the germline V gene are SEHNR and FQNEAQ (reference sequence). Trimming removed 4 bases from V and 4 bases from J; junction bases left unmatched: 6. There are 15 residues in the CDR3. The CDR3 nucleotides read TGTGCCAGCAGCTCCGACAGGGGGCAGGCCACTGAAGCTTTCTTT. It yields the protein CASSSDRGQATEAFF.

This CDR3 reads CASRGLAGETSYNEQFF. CDR3 nucleotide sequence: TGTGCCAGCAGGGGACTAGCGGGCGAGACCTCCTACAATGAGCAGTTCTTC. The rearrangement links TRBV7-9 to TRBJ2-1; 12 nucleotides line up with TRBD2. Germline V gives CDR1 SEHNR, CDR2 FQNEAQ (reference sequence). The junction had 6 bases not matched to a gene; V was cut back by 6 bases and J by 0 bases. CDR3 length equals 17 residues.

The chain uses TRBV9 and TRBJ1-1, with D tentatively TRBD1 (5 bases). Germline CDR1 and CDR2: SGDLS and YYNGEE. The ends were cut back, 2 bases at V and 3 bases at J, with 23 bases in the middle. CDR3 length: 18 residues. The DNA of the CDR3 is TGTGCCAGCAGCGTGGGGCATCTTACCAAGGGGAGGGACACTGAAGCTTTCTTT. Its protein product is CASSVGHLTKGRDTEAFF. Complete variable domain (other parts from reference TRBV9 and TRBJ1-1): DSGVTQTPKHLITATGQRVTLRCSPRSGDLSVYWYQQSLDQGLQFLIQYYNGEERAKGNILERFSAQQFPDLHSELNLSSLELGDSALYFCASSVGHLTKGRDTEAFFGQGTRLTVV.

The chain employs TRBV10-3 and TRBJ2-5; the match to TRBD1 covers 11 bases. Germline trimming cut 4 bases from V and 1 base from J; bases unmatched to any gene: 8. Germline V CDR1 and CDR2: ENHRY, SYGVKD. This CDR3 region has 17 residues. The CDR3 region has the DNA TGTGCCATCAGTGGGACAGGGGGCGCGAGTCCCCAAGAGACCCAGTACTTC. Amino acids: CAISGTGGASPQETQYF.

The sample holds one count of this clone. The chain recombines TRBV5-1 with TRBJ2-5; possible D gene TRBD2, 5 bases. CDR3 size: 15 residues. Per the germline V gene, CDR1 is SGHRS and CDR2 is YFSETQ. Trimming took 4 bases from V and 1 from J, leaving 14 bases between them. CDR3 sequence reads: CASSRYSGSQETQYF. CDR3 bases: TGCGCCAGCAGCCGTTACTCGGGGAGCCAAGAGACCCAGTACTTC.

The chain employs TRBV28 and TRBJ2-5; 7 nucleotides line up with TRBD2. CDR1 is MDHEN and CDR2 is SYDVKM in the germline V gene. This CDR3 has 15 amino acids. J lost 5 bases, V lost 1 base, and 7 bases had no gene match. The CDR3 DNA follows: TGTGCCAGCAGTTTATTGGGCCCCGGGAGGGAGACCCAGTACTTC. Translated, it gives CASSLLGPGRETQYF. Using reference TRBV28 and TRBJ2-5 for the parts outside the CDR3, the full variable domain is DVKVTQSSRYLVKRTGEKVFLECVQDMDHENMFWYRQDPGLGLRLIYFSYDVKMKEKGDIPEGYSVSREKKERFSLILESASTNQTSMYLCASSLLGPGRETQYFGPGTRLLVL.

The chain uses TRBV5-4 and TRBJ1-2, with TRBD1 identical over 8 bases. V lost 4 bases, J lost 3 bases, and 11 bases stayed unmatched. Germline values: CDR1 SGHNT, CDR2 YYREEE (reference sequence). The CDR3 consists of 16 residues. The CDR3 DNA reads TGTGCCAGCAGCCCTGGCCCGGACAGGGTGGACTATGGCTACACCTTC. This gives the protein CASSPGPDRVDYGYTF.

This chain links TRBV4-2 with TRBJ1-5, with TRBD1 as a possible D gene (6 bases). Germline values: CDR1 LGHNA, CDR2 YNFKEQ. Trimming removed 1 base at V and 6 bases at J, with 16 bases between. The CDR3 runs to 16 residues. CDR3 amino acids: CASSQATGPQPQPQHF. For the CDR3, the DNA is TGTGCCAGCAGCCAAGCGACAGGCCCACAACCTCAGCCCCAGCATTTT.

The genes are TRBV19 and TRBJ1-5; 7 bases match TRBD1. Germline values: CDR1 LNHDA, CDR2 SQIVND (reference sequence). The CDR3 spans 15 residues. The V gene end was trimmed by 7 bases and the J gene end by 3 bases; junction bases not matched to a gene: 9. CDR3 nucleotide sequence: TGTGCCAGTACCAACGGACAGGTTTTCAATCAGCCCCAGCATTTT. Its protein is CASTNGQVFNQPQHF.

DNA of the CDR3: TGTGCCAGCAGCTTGGCCGGACATCAATCCTACGAGCAGTACTTC. This codes for CASSLAGHQSYEQYF. V and J are TRBV5-4 and TRBJ2-7, with D possibly being TRBD1 (5 bases). The CDR3 is made up of 15 amino acids. Deletions cut 0 bases from V and 1 base from J, with 11 bases between. Germline CDR1 reads SGHNT; CDR2 reads YYREEE (reference sequence).

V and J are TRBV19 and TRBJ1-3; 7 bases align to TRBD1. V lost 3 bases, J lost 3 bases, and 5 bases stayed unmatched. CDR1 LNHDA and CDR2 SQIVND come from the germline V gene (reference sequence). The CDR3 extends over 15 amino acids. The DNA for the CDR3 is TGTGCCAGTAGTATTCCCGACAGGGTTGGAAACACCATATATTTT. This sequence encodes CASSIPDRVGNTIYF.

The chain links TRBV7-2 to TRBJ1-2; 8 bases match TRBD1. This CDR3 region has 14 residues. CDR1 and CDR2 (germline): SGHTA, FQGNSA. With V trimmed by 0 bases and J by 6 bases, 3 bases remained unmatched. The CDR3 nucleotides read TGTGCCAGCAGCTTAGCCGTCAGGGGGCATGGCTACACCTTC. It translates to CASSLAVRGHGYTF.

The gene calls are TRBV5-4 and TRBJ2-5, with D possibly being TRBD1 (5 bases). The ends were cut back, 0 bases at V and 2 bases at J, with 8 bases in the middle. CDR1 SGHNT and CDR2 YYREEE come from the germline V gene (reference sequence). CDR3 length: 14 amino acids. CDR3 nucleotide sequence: TGTGCCAGCAGCTTGGAGGGGTTACAAGAGACCCAGTACTTC. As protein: CASSLEGLQETQYF.

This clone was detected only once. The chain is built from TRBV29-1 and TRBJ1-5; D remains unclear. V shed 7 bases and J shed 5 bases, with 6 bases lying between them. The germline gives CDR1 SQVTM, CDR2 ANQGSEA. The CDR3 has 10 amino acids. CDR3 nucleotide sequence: TGCAGCGCGGTACATCAGCCCCAGCATTTT. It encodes CSAVHQPQHF.

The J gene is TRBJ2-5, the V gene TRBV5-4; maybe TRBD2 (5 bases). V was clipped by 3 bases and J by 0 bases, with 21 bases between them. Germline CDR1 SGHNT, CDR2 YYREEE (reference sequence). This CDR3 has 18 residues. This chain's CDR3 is CASSSRVGLTVYQETQYF. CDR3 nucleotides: TGTGCCAGCAGCTCCAGAGTAGGACTGACTGTATACCAAGAGACCCAGTACTTC.

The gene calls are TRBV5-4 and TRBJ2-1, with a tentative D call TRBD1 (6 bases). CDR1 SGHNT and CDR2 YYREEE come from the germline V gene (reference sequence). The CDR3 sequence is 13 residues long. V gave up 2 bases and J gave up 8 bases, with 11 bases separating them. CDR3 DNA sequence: TGTGCCAGCAGCTTTTACAGGGTCGATGAGCAGTTCTTC. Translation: CASSFYRVDEQFF. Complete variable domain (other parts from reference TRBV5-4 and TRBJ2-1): ETGVTQSPTHLIKTRGQQVTLRCSSQSGHNTVSWYQQALGQGPQFIFQYYREEENGRGNFPPRFSGLQFPNYSSELNVNALELDDSALYLCASSFYRVDEQFFGPGTRLTVL.

As DNA, the CDR3 is TGTGCCAGCAGCCTGCGGGACAGGGGGCAAAACGAGCAGTACTTC. It specifies CASSLRDRGQNEQYF. The V and J genes are TRBV7-9 and TRBJ2-7, with 12 bases identical to TRBD1. Unmatched junction bases numbered 7, after V lost 5 bases and J lost 5 bases. Per germline, CDR1 SEHNR and CDR2 FQNEAQ (reference sequence). The CDR3 has 15 amino acids.

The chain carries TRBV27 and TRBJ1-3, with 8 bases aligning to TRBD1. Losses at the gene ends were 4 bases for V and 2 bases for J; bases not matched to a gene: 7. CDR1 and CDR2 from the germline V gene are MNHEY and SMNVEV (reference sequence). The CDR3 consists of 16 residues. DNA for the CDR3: TGTGCCAGCAGTTCCGGACAGGGTGAAACTGGAAACACCATATATTTT. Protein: CASSSGQGETGNTIYF.

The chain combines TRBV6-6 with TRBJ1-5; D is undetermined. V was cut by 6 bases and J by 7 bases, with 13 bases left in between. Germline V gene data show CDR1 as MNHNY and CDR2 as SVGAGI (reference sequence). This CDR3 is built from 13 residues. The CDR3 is CASSNGGEQPQHF. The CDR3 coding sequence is TGTGCCAGCAGCAACGGCGGGGAACAGCCCCAGCATTTT.

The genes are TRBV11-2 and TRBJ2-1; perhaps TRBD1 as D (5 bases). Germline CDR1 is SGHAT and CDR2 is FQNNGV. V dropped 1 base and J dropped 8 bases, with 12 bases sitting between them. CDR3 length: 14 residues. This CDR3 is CASSLGGSWDEQFF. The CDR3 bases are TGTGCCAGCAGCTTAGGGGGCTCTTGGGATGAGCAGTTCTTC.